This T cell receptor (beta chain) was documented in a study of cytomegalovirus exposure and HLA in healthy donors (dated by TCRdb to 2016 to 2017). Background on the whole study: An earlier analysis of 550 to 700 of the donors reported approximately 290 Gb of sequence data and around 110 million unique TCR beta sequences from some 180 million T cells. An early release that covered roughly 600 HLA-typed donors contained 300 to 350 gigabases of sequencing data and tens of millions of unique TCR sequences. Of the roughly 420 genotyped donors, over 80% were placed in the genetic ancestry cluster associated with self-reported Caucasian donors. The study was designed to test whether signatures of past pathogen exposure could be identified by cataloging public T cell receptors. The T cell repertoires of under 700 subjects were profiled by immunosequencing and related to cytomegalovirus serostatus. Besides the first cohort of some 670 subjects, a separate validation cohort made up of roughly 120 different subjects was used. The study combined high-throughput TCR immunosequencing, statistical association of individual TCRs with disease status, and machine learning to predict cytomegalovirus infection status. To study patterns of TCR occurrence, a later analysis re-analyzed previously published TCR beta repertoires from 666 donors and added high-resolution HLA genotyping. Rather than drawing on any new phenotypic data, the later analysis identified candidate immune exposures from TCR beta sequences and the way those sequences occurred across donors. An earlier analysis of more than 450 of the donors used high-throughput TCR beta sequencing to judge whether each TCR beta V gene segment behaved as functional or pseudogenic. Donor age, sex, ethnicity and CMV serostatus were compiled together with the repertoire data. A later genetic analysis used genome-wide SNP genotypes for about 55% of the 666 donors, treating that subset as a discovery cohort. All discovery cohort repertoires had been generated using a single sequencing platform. HLA typing included class I and class II loci at four-digit resolution. Typing coverage varied by locus: 629-630 donors for A, B, C, DRB1 and DQB1; roughly 500 for DQA1; approximately 610 for DPA1; more than 450 for DPB1. Because of strong linkage in the cohort, 4 to 6 DR-DQ haplotypes were treated as single units for association and clustering. Across about 380 genotyped donors of the cohort, an average of about 200,000 unique TCR beta nucleotide sequences per donor were sequenced, and roughly a sixth of those sequences were non-productive.

Per the germline V gene (reference sequence), LNHDA is the CDR1 and SQIVND is the CDR2. The CDR3 covers 14 residues, taking in both the cysteine and the phenylalanine. The only DNA kept is the CDR3, 42 bases in frame from the first base. The receptor library was made with the immunoSEQ multiplex PCR assay. For the multiplex PCR, a mixture combining 60 forward primers for TCR Vbeta segments and 13 reverse primers for TCR Jbeta segments was used. The CDR3 region of rearranged TCR beta genes was amplified from genomic DNA by a multiplex PCR assay. On the Illumina HiSeq System, the amplified TCR beta libraries were sequenced as 87-base-pair reads. As for how the authors treated the data: A later analysis tallied about 77 million unique TCR beta chains across the 600 to 700 repertoires, and around 9.9 million of those chains were shared by two or more donors. Raw reads were error-corrected and collapsed into unique sequences by a nearest-neighbor algorithm in which closely related sequences were merged to remove PCR and sequencing errors. To assign V, D and J gene segments, CDR3 sequences were aligned to IMGT reference sequences. For a sequence to be retained, at least a six-nucleotide match to both a V gene segment and a J gene segment was required. Rearrangements were called productive when the CDR3 lacked stop codons and stayed in frame with V and J; all others were non-productive. Following IMGT convention, CDR3 was defined as the stretch from the second conserved V-encoded cysteine to the conserved J-encoded phenylalanine. In an earlier analysis of around 640 of the donors, sequences lacking an unambiguous match to a single V gene segment were excluded. An earlier analysis of fewer than 650 of the donors classified V segments as functional when productive rearrangements were above 56.7% and as segregating when the standard deviation between donors was above 5%. A statistical classification framework was built to diagnose cytomegalovirus status from the catalog of TCR beta chain sequences. In a later analysis, V and J genes were assigned by comparing TCR nucleotide sequences against IMGT/GENE-DB human TR gene sequences. The TCRdist pipeline was used in a later analysis to assign CDR3 sequences and most-parsimonious VDJ recombination scenarios. In a later analysis, every TCR beta chain was defined by the combination of its CDR3 amino acid sequence and its V-gene family, and reads without a unique V-gene family were dropped. To address suspected cross-contamination and a sequencing artifact, a later analysis removed under 600 highly shared, low-generation-probability nucleotide sequences. A later analysis calculated a clonal expansion index for each public chain from normalized within-repertoire ranks of inferred template counts. Generation probabilities in a later analysis came from a VDJ recombination model fitted to out-of-frame rearrangements, and those results were checked against IGoR. A later analysis scored TCR-TCR, TCR-HLA and TCR-CMV co-occurrence with hypergeometric tests, applying a repertoire-size bias correction to TCR pairs. A later analysis estimated false discovery rates by permuting HLA or CMV assignments 20 times. In a later analysis, co-occurring TCRs were grouped using DBSCAN, and TCRdist sequence similarity was added for clustering within HLA-allele-positive subsets. Co-occurrence clustering excluded repertoires with fewer than 30,000 or more than 120,000 public chains, plus five with anomalous nucleotide sharing. The clones in this table, taken by TCRdb from immuneACCESS, are in-frame only. Not every clone is retained; where verified, under half of the shortfall comes from an unresolved V gene, and the cause of the rest is unknown. That table gives V, J and clone size, and the DNA gave D and trimming. The sample table lists about 130,000 clones, 74% of them with a count of one. The ten largest account for 7.3% of the sample.

The cohort comprised fewer than 700 healthy bone marrow donors. Cohort members were all nominally healthy when sampled, although unrecorded immune exposures were likely present. The donor tested CMV seronegative and was one of the 352 seronegative cohort members. A peripheral blood sample was provided by each donor, and peripheral blood mononuclear cells were used for TCR beta sequencing. The Qiagen DNeasy Blood Extraction Kit was used to extract genomic DNA from the blood cell samples. Regarding this clone: What antigen it recognizes has not been identified. No base quality information exists; no much larger clone differs at one position.

On the study overall, not on this receptor specifically: The classifier was reported to diagnose cytomegalovirus status with high specificity and sensitivity in both the original and validation cohorts. In a later analysis, several top co-occurrence clusters were reported to appear linked to parvovirus B19, influenza, CMV and Epstein-Barr virus. In a later genetic analysis, a missense DCLRE1C variant was associated with V-gene and J-gene trimming of TCR beta chains, and the association was replicated in an independent cohort. The cohort was sequenced for TCR beta chains only, and without alpha or paired-chain data the features that could be detected were limited. Strong co-occurrence of HLA alleles, especially DR and DQ, made assigning TCR associations to individual alleles difficult. It was suggested by the authors that the approach could potentially be generalized to other disease states and immunological phenotypes. A later genetic analysis reported fewer N-insertions in productive TCRs among donors in an Asian-associated ancestry cluster than the roughly 700-donor mean. Because counts were too low, seventeen rarely observed V segments, including chromosome 9 orphons, were left out of the earlier analysis of 587 of the donors. A further reported finding was that TCR beta sequences accurately predicted the HLA-A and HLA-B alleles for most subjects in the first cohort. Specific HLA alleles were associated with 16,951 TCR beta sequences at a false discovery rate of 0.05 in a later analysis. The presence/absence analyses assumed that sequencing depth was roughly uniform across donors, and that assumption may not be true. The study listed 164 TCR beta chains as associated with cytomegalovirus. The sequencing pipeline was judged likely to have produced a cluster of highly shared sequence variants as a technical artifact. Some IMGT-functional V segments, including TRBV6-2 and TRBV6-3, could not be told apart with the 87-base-pair reads, so those segments were excluded. In a later analysis, HLA-associated TCR beta chains showed more clonal expansion and lower generation probabilities than non-associated chains that were equally common. HLA typing was unavailable for some donors at each locus, so association tests used only the typed subset. For the cohort, immune exposure information was limited to CMV serostatus. Correlated functional status among segregating V segments might reflect linkage disequilibrium, but an unknown experimental factor could not be ruled out. In a later analysis, most CMV-associated TCR beta chains were found to appear HLA-restricted, with HLA associations seemingly driven largely by CMV exposure. In an earlier analysis of 587 of the donors, most TCR beta V segments appeared in productive rearrangements about 87% or about 30% of the time, broadly matching IMGT annotations. In vitro tests confirmed that a few of the cytomegalovirus-associated TCR beta chains recognize cytomegalovirus antigens. According to a later analysis, TCR association rates differed among HLA loci, with DRB1 alleles showing the most associated TCRs and HLA-C alleles showing the fewest. While some public TCRs were present in many individuals, most TCR sequences turned up only very rarely across donors.

The sequencing input was PBMCs. The sequence derives from a male donor in good health and CMV-seronegative. This chain is built from TRBV19 and TRBJ2-5, with 8 junctional bases fitting TRBD1. The J call may be wrong; the DNA end is better matched by TRBJ2-7. CDR3 loop: CASSVQGEDYEQYF. Read as DNA, the sequence is TGTGCCAGTAGTGTACAGGGGGAAGATTACGAGCAGTACTTC.